This T cell receptor beta chain appears in the sequencing data of a study of tumor T cells in aggressive B-cell lymphoma. TCRdb's copy holds only in-frame clones and misses some; the assay was immunoSEQ multiplex PCR. The table records around 6,000 clones, approximately 85% of them present only once. The CDR3 is 13 amino acids. Trimming stripped 3 bases from V and 5 bases from J, with 11 bases between. Germline lookup yields CDR1 MGHRA and CDR2 YSYEKL. This rearrangement joins TRBV4-1 to TRBJ2-7, with a weak D call TRBD1 (6 bases). This receptor was taken from an adult with diffuse large B cell lymphoma. Some clones in this sample may be carry-over from other donors' samples. Sequencing was done on a sample of tumor tissue. This CDR3 reads CASSQDSIHEQYF. CDR3 sequence (DNA): TGCGCCAGCAGCCAGGACAGTATCCACGAGCAGTACTTC.